This TCR beta chain was found in a study of identical twins. The CDR3 spans 13 residues. The germline V gene has CDR1 MNHNS and CDR2 SASEGT. The V gene lost 8 bases and the J gene lost 6 bases, with 14 bases spanning the gap. TCRdb recomputed calls from the 5' RACE reads with MiXCR, one row per CDR3 protein. The table shows 700,000 or so distinct CDR3 sequences, with less than 25% occurring only once. A further study also used this sample, focusing on T cells expressing NK-cell markers.

The receptor was derived from a woman aged 18-30 years in good health. The sequenced sample consisted of PBMCs. The chain uses TRBV6-1 and TRBJ2-1; D might be TRBD1 (6 bases). The CDR3 region has the DNA TGTGCCAGCCGGGTACAGGGCTTCAATGAGCAGTTCTTC. Protein product: CASRVQGFNEQFF.